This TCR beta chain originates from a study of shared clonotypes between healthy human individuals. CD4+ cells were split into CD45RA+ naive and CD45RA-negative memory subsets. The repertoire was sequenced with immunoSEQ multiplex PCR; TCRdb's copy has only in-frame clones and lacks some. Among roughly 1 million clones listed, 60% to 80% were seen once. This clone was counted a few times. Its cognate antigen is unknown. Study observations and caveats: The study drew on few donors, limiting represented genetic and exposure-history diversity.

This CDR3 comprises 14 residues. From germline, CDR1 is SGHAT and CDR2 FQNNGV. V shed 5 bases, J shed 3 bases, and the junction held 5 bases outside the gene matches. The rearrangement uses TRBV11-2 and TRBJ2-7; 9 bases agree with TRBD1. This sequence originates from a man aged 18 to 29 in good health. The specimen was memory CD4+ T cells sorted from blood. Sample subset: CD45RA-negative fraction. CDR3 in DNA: TGTGCCAGCAGCCGGTCGGGACAGGGCTACGAGCAGTACTTC. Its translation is CASSRSGQGYEQYF.